These 31 T cell receptor beta chains originate from one sample sequenced in a study of cytomegalovirus exposure and HLA in healthy donors. Clones were sequenced by immunoSEQ multiplex PCR, and TCRdb holds only the in-frame ones, with some missing. The repertoire holds roughly 60,000 clones, with 85% to 95% as singletons. Specimen: PBMCs. These TCRs come from a man between 18 and 29 years old in good health and CMV-seronegative.

The gene calls are TRBV7-8 and TRBJ2-7; TRBD2 might be the D (6 bases). V was trimmed by 0 bases and J by 7 bases, leaving 13 bases between them. The germline V gene encodes CDR1 SGHVS and CDR2 FQNEAQ. This CDR3 has 14 amino acids. As DNA, the CDR3 is TGTGCCAGCAGCTTAGCGGGCCTTGGGGGGGAGCAGTACTTC. This sequence encodes CASSLAGLGGEQYF.

This chain uses TRBV9 with TRBJ1-1; a weak D match, TRBD1 (5 bases). V lost 0 bases and J 1 base, leaving 10 bases between the germline ends. The germline CDR1 and CDR2 sequences are SGDLS and YYNGEE. The CDR3 runs 15 residues. DNA of the CDR3: TGTGCCAGCAGCGTAGAGTGGGGGGAGAACACTGAAGCTTTCTTT. Amino acids: CASSVEWGENTEAFF.

The chain has TRBV6-6 and TRBJ2-7; 8 bases map to TRBD2. This CDR3 spans 16 amino acids. Germline-derived CDR1 and CDR2 are MNHNY and SVGAGI (reference sequence). Unmatched junction bases numbered 12, after V lost 6 bases and J lost 2 bases. CDR3 nucleotide sequence: TGTGCCAGCAGCCAGACCGGCGGGGGGCATACCTACGAGCAGTACTTC. Amino acid sequence: CASSQTGGGHTYEQYF.

This chain links TRBV12-5 with TRBJ1-1; perhaps TRBD1 as D (6 bases). The germline gives CDR1 LGHNT, CDR2 FRNRAP. Trimming pared 3 bases from V and 0 bases from J, leaving 8 bases between. The CDR3 is 14 residues long. This CDR3 reads CASGFQGMNTEAFF. The CDR3 region has the DNA TGTGCTAGTGGTTTTCAGGGGATGAACACTGAAGCTTTCTTT.

The gene calls are TRBV12-5 and TRBJ2-1; tentatively, D is TRBD1 (5 bases). The V gene's germline CDR1 is LGHNT and CDR2 FRNRAP. V was cut by 1 base and J by 0 bases, with 16 bases left in between. The CDR3 is 18 residues long. The CDR3 spells CASGLEGKTHSSYNEQFF. CDR3 coding DNA: TGTGCTAGTGGTTTGGAGGGGAAGACCCACAGCTCCTACAATGAGCAGTTCTTC.

This chain links TRBV27 with TRBJ2-7; TRBD2 matches 10 bases. Germline CDR1 is MNHEY and CDR2 is SMNVEV (reference sequence). This CDR3 is built from 16 residues. Trimming removed 5 bases from V and 6 bases from J; junction bases left unmatched: 13. CDR3 sequence (DNA): TGTGCCAGCAGTCCAGGAGGAAGCGGGAGGGCCGGCGAGCAGTACTTC. Translating it yields CASSPGGSGRAGEQYF.

V gene TRBV6-5 combines with J gene TRBJ1-2; the match to TRBD1 covers 11 bases. Germline CDR1 MNHEY, CDR2 SVGAGI. Trimming took 2 bases from V and 8 from J; bases not matched to a gene: 10. This CDR3 comprises 16 residues. CDR3 sequence (DNA): TGTGCCAGCAGTTACCAAATGGACAGGGGGCGCGTGGGCTACACCTTC. Encoded protein: CASSYQMDRGRVGYTF.

The rearrangement links TRBV30 to TRBJ1-2; no clear D gene. Trimming took 4 bases from V and 7 from J, leaving 13 bases between them. From germline, CDR1 is GTSNPN and CDR2 SVGIG (reference sequence). The CDR3 contains 12 residues. The CDR3 sequence is CAWNRGPAGYTF. The DNA for the CDR3 is TGTGCCTGGAATAGAGGGCCAGCTGGCTACACCTTC.

V is TRBV19 and J is TRBJ2-2, with 7 bases aligning to TRBD1. With 7 bases clipped from V and 5 bases from J, the junction kept 10 bases outside the gene matches. CDR1 LNHDA and CDR2 SQIVND come from the germline V gene (reference sequence). This CDR3 is 15 amino acids long. The CDR3 region is CASISTGHGTGELFF. The CDR3 DNA sequence: TGTGCCAGTATTTCGACAGGGCATGGGACCGGGGAGCTGTTTTTT.

Here the CDR3 DNA reads TGCGCCAGCAGCCAAGGGGGGGACGGATCCTACAATGAGCAGTTCTTC. It is translated as CASSQGGDGSYNEQFF. This chain joins TRBV4-1 and TRBJ2-1, with D maybe TRBD2 (6 bases). The CDR3 covers 16 residues. V shed 1 base and J shed 1 base, with 11 bases lying between them. Germline CDR1 reads MGHRA; CDR2 reads YSYEKL.

V is TRBV11-3 and J is TRBJ1-1, with D unclear. The CDR3 has 14 residues. V shed 2 bases and J shed 0 bases, with 7 bases lying between them. Germline values: CDR1 SGHNT, CDR2 YENEEA. CDR3 coding DNA: TGTGCCAGCAGCTTATTATCCGTGAACACTGAAGCTTTCTTT. Amino acids: CASSLLSVNTEAFF.

The CDR3 DNA reads as TGTGCCAGCAGTTTAGTATACACCGGGGAGCTGTTTTTT. It yields the protein CASSLVYTGELFF. The V gene is TRBV28, the J gene TRBJ2-2; D ambiguous. The germline V gene has CDR1 MDHEN and CDR2 SYDVKM. This CDR3 region has 13 residues. Trimming took 2 bases from V and 3 from J, leaving 4 bases between them.

On this clone: Different DNA sequences within this sample yield the same CDR3. The gene calls are TRBV11-3 and TRBJ2-1; D gene unclear. The V gene's germline CDR1 is SGHNT and CDR2 YENEEA. CDR3 length: 12 amino acids. Trimming left V 0 bases short and J 8 bases short, with 5 bases between. The CDR3 sequence is CASSLERDEQFF. CDR3 DNA: TGTGCCAGCAGCTTAGAGAGAGATGAGCAGTTCTTC.

The chain carries TRBV6-5 and TRBJ1-1; D possibly corresponds to TRBD1 (6 bases). This CDR3 comprises 14 residues. Germline-derived CDR1 and CDR2 are MNHEY and SVGAGI. Trimming left V 8 bases short and J 4 bases short, with 17 bases between. The CDR3 nucleotides are TGTGCCAGCCGCGTAAATCGGGGGGCCACTGAAGCTTTCTTT. Translated: CASRVNRGATEAFF.

In this sample, this clone turned up once. This same CDR3 is encoded by further DNA sequences in the sample. V and J are TRBV2 and TRBJ2-1; maybe TRBD2 (6 bases). Germline V gene lookup returns CDR1 SNHLY and CDR2 FYNNEI. This CDR3 has 14 amino acids. V was shortened by 7 bases and J by 8 bases, with 18 bases between the two germline ends. The CDR3 bases are TGTGCCAGCAACAAGCGGGCGACAGCAGATGAGCAGTTCTTC. It specifies CASNKRATADEQFF. Variable domain in full (rest from reference TRBV2 and TRBJ2-1): EPEVTQTPSHQVTQMGQEVILRCVPISNHLYFYWYRQILGQKVEFLVSFYNNEISEKSEIFDDQFSVERPDGSNFTLKIRSTKLEDSAMYFCASNKRATADEQFFGPGTRLTVL.

The rearrangement uses TRBV9 and TRBJ2-5; 12 nucleotides match TRBD2. The CDR3 runs 16 residues. With V trimmed by 0 bases and J by 1 base, 1 base remained unmatched. The V gene's germline CDR1 is SGDLS and CDR2 YYNGEE. In DNA, the CDR3 is TGTGCCAGCAGCGTAGCTAGCGGGAGGGCCCAAGAGACCCAGTACTTC. Translated, it gives CASSVASGRAQETQYF.

The rearrangement uses TRBV5-6 and TRBJ2-6; no clear D. This CDR3 contains 13 residues. Trimming took off 5 bases at V and 0 bases at J, with 3 bases between the two ends. CDR1 and CDR2 (germline): SGHDT, YYEEEE. Here the CDR3 reads CASSYSGANVLTF. CDR3 DNA: TGTGCCAGCAGTTACTCTGGGGCCAACGTCCTGACTTTC.

The chain joins TRBV7-9 to TRBJ2-3, with 7 bases fitting TRBD2. V shed 5 bases and J 0 bases; nucleotides not matched to a gene: 5. Germline loops: CDR1 SEHNR, CDR2 FQNEAQ (reference sequence). The CDR3 loop spans 15 amino acids. The CDR3 nucleotides are TGTGCCAGCAGCGCGCGTAGCGGGAGCACAGATACGCAGTATTTT. Protein sequence: CASSARSGSTDTQYF.

The chain carries TRBV7-3 and TRBJ2-7, with D unclear. This CDR3 is built from 11 residues. Deletions cut 5 bases from V and 6 bases from J, with 8 bases between. Germline CDR1 is SGHTA and CDR2 is FQGTGA. Here the CDR3 DNA reads TGTGCCAGCAGCCCCCCGGGCGAGCAGTACTTC. Translating it yields CASSPPGEQYF. The full variable domain, rest sourced from reference TRBV7-3 and TRBJ2-7, is GAGVSQTPSNKVTEKGKYVELRCDPISGHTALYWYRQSLGQGPEFLIYFQGTGAADDSGLPNDRFFAVRPEGSVSTLKIQRTERGDSAVYLCASSPPGEQYFGPGTRLTVT.

The chain has TRBV18 and TRBJ2-5, with D unresolved. CDR1 KGHSH and CDR2 LQKENI come from the germline V gene. V lost 3 bases and J 4 bases, leaving 15 bases between the germline ends. The CDR3 length is 15 residues. This chain's CDR3 is CASSPRQIAGETQYF. CDR3 DNA: TGTGCCAGCTCACCGCGGCAGATCGCTGGAGAGACCCAGTACTTC.

The chain has TRBV5-4 and TRBJ2-7; the match to TRBD1 covers 7 bases. Germline assignment: CDR1 SGHNT and CDR2 YYREEE (reference sequence). J was trimmed by 7 bases and V by 4 bases; bases with no gene match: 8. The CDR3 covers 13 residues. CDR3 loop: CASSADRVREQYF. The CDR3, as DNA: TGTGCCAGCAGCGCTGACAGGGTTAGAGAGCAGTACTTC.

The CDR3 DNA sequence: TGTGCCAGTAGTCGGACTGACGCTGGGGCCAACGTCCTGACTTTC. Its translation is CASSRTDAGANVLTF. V gene TRBV19 combines with J gene TRBJ2-6, with a weak D call TRBD2 (5 bases). Per the germline V gene, CDR1 is LNHDA and CDR2 is SQIVND (reference sequence). The CDR3 spans 15 residues. The ends were cut back, 5 bases at V and 2 bases at J, with 10 bases in the middle.

The chain carries TRBV6-6 and TRBJ2-7; TRBD2 agrees at 7 bases. V shed 6 bases and J 6 bases; nucleotides not matched to a gene: 17. CDR1 and CDR2 (germline): MNHNY, SVGAGI (reference sequence). The CDR3 is 16 residues long. The CDR3 DNA reads TGTGCCAGCAGGAGGGAATGGGACCCAGGGACTACCGAGCAGTACTTC. It translates to CASRREWDPGTTEQYF.

The rearrangement links TRBV5-1 to TRBJ1-1, with TRBD1 matching over 9 bases. The germline V gene has CDR1 SGHRS and CDR2 YFSETQ. V shed 4 bases and J 6 bases; nucleotides not matched to a gene: 7. This CDR3 has 14 residues. This CDR3 reads CASSGDRESAEAFF. DNA for the CDR3: TGCGCCAGCAGCGGGGACAGGGAGAGCGCTGAAGCTTTCTTT.

J is TRBJ2-1 and V is TRBV30; possibly TRBD2 for D (5 bases). Trimming pared 1 base from V and 4 bases from J, leaving 11 bases between. The CDR3 covers 14 residues. Per the germline V gene, CDR1 is GTSNPN and CDR2 is SVGIG (reference sequence). The CDR3 DNA is TGTGCCTGGAGTGGTCGGCGGGTATACAATGAGCAGTTCTTC. This gives the protein CAWSGRRVYNEQFF. Together with reference TRBV30 and TRBJ2-1, the CDR3 gives the full variable domain: SQTIHQWPATLVQPVGSPLSLECTVEGTSNPNLYWYRQAAGRGLQLLFYSVGIGQISSEVPQNLSASRPQDRQFILSSKKLLLSDSGFYLCAWSGRRVYNEQFFGPGTRLTVL.

Only one count was recorded for this clone. This chain connects TRBV7-2 to TRBJ2-1; D is unresolved. Germline loops: CDR1 SGHTA, CDR2 FQGNSA. The CDR3 loop spans 14 amino acids. Trimming left V 0 bases short and J 5 bases short, with 8 bases between. CDR3 sequence: CASSLAWADNEQFF. DNA of the CDR3: TGTGCCAGCAGCTTAGCGTGGGCCGACAATGAGCAGTTCTTC.

The rearrangement uses TRBV7-9 and TRBJ1-2, with 7 bases that match TRBD1. The ends lost 5 bases at V and 8 bases at J; junction bases unmatched: 8. Germline V CDR1 and CDR2: SEHNR, FQNEAQ (reference sequence). CDR3 length equals 13 residues. The CDR3: CASSANTGDGYTF. The DNA of the CDR3 is TGTGCCAGCAGCGCTAACACAGGGGACGGCTACACCTTC.

This chain uses TRBV29-1 with TRBJ2-4; D uncertain. V lost 5 bases to trimming and J lost 3 bases, with 11 bases between them. Germline V lookup: CDR1 SQVTM, CDR2 ANQGSEA. There are 13 residues in the CDR3. The CDR3 loop is CSVKLLSKNIQYF. In DNA form, the CDR3 reads TGCAGCGTTAAGCTTCTAAGCAAAAACATTCAGTACTTC.

This chain links TRBV6-5 with TRBJ2-5, with 9 bases matching TRBD2. The CDR3 consists of 14 residues. With 7 bases clipped from V and 4 bases from J, the junction kept 7 bases outside the gene matches. Germline CDR1 and CDR2: MNHEY and SVGAGI. CDR3 coding DNA: TGTGCCAGCACCGATAGCGGGAGTGGAGAGACCCAGTACTTC. Protein: CASTDSGSGETQYF.

The chain combines TRBV7-2 with TRBJ2-3; 7 nucleotides line up with TRBD1. Losses at the gene ends were 3 bases for V and 9 bases for J; bases not matched to a gene: 9. This CDR3 has 14 residues. Germline-derived CDR1 and CDR2 are SGHTA and FQGNSA. The CDR3 DNA reads TGTGCCAGCAGCTTTTTTCACAGGGGTGGCACGCAGTATTTT. Translating gives CASSFFHRGGTQYF.

This rearrangement joins TRBV6-4 to TRBJ2-3; 7 bases map to TRBD2. This CDR3 contains 14 residues. The junction had 4 bases not matched to a gene; V was cut back by 3 bases and J by 4 bases. Germline V lookup: CDR1 MRHNA, CDR2 SNTAGT. CDR3 bases: TGTGCCAGCAGTGATCGGGGGGAGTCAGATACGCAGTATTTT. It codes for CASSDRGESDTQYF.